The 19 T cell receptor beta chains given below trace back to one sample, sequenced in a study of blood T cells in healthy people across ages. Sample-barcoded 5' priming and a J-beta primer mix drove a second PCR of roughly 6 to 12 cycles. TCRdb reanalysed the 5' RACE reads using MiXCR and keeps one entry per CDR3 protein. The sample contains about 780,000 distinct CDR3 sequences, 35% to 50% of which appear only once. The sample was blood. These receptors all stem from a man older than 75 in good health.

The chain combines TRBV20-1 with TRBJ2-5; 9 bases are a match to TRBD2. The J segment lost 3 bases and the V segment lost 3 bases, leaving 11 bases of the junction unmatched. Germline V CDR1 and CDR2: DFQATT, SNEGSKA (reference sequence). This CDR3 has 16 residues. The CDR3 region has the DNA TGCAGTGCTAGGGGGGGGGTAGCGGGAGAAGAAGAGACCCAGTACTTC. Encoded protein: CSARGGVAGEEETQYF.

V gene TRBV12-3 or TRBV12-4 combines with J gene TRBJ2-1, with D tentatively TRBD1 or TRBD2 (5 bases each). Trimming shortened V by 6 bases and J by 7 bases, and 31 bases separated the two germline ends. The CDR3 spans 19 residues. The CDR3 is CASSPWGTLDEPYKNEQFF. The CDR3 nucleotides read TGTGCCAGCAGCCCCTGGGGGACCCTCGATGAACCGTACAAGAATGAGCAGTTCTTC.

V gene TRBV3-1 combines with J gene TRBJ2-7, with D uncertain. Germline CDR1 and CDR2: LGHDT and YNNKEL (reference sequence). Between the trimmed V and J ends, which lost 1 base and 6 bases, there was a span of 13 bases. The CDR3 is made up of 14 amino acids. The CDR3 DNA reads TGTGCCAGCAGCCAAGTGTCATTAGTTGGCGAGCAGTACTTC. This gives the protein CASSQVSLVGEQYF.

The chain combines TRBV6-2 or TRBV6-3 with TRBJ1-5; TRBD1 might be the D (6 bases). This CDR3 spans 15 amino acids. Germline V lookup: CDR1 MNHEY, CDR2 SVGEGT. V was cut by 5 bases and J by 3 bases, with 14 bases left in between. The CDR3 loop is CASSHSGTINQPQHF. The CDR3 region has the DNA TGTGCCAGCAGTCATTCGGGGACAATCAATCAGCCCCAGCATTTT.

V is TRBV7-2 and J is TRBJ1-2, with D uncertain. Germline V lookup: CDR1 SGHTA, CDR2 FQGNSA. The CDR3 consists of 12 residues. V was shortened by 5 bases and J by 8 bases, with 12 bases between the two germline ends. CDR3 in DNA: TGTGCCAGCAGCCGAGAGGTGGAGGGCTACACCTTC. It codes for CASSREVEGYTF.

In this sample, this clonotype turned up a few times. This chain connects TRBV12-3 or TRBV12-4 to TRBJ2-1, with D unresolved. The CDR3 extends over 16 amino acids. Trimming left V 2 bases short and J 0 bases short, with 11 bases between. The CDR3 nucleotides are TGTGCCAGCAGTTTACAAGCTACCAGCTCCTACAATGAGCAGTTCTTC. It encodes CASSLQATSSYNEQFF.

Points on this clonotype: A much larger clone lies one base from this, so it may be a read error. This rearrangement joins TRBV5-1 to TRBJ2-7, with 8 bases fitting TRBD2. This CDR3 region has 16 residues. V trimming: 4 bases; J trimming: 7 bases; junction bases outside the gene matches: 16. CDR1 is SGHRS and CDR2 is YFSETQ in the germline V gene. The CDR3 DNA reads as TGCGCCAGCAGCGGGTTAGCGGGGAGCTTTCGCAATGAGCAGTACTTC. This encodes CASSGLAGSFRNEQYF.

CDR3 amino acids: CASRPELAKNIQYF. CDR3 in DNA: TGCGCCAGCAGACCCGAACTAGCCAAAAACATTCAGTACTTC. The V gene is TRBV4-1, the J gene TRBJ2-4; no reliable D call. Trimming removed 6 bases at V and 0 bases at J, with 9 bases between. The germline CDR1 and CDR2 sequences are MGHRA and YSYEKL. CDR3 size: 14 residues.

This clonotype was detected only a few times. V is TRBV24-1 and J is TRBJ2-7, with 7 bases matching TRBD1. V was clipped by 7 bases and J by 0 bases; unmatched bases: 17. This CDR3 has 18 amino acids. Germline V CDR1 and CDR2: KGHDR, SFDVKD. CDR3 DNA: TGTGCCACCAGCTCTGAGAGCAACCGGGACAGACTCTCCTACGAGCAGTACTTC. Amino acid sequence: CATSSESNRDRLSYEQYF.

The chain is built from TRBV20-1 and TRBJ2-3, with D possibly matching TRBD2 (5 bases). Germline-derived CDR1 and CDR2 are DFQATT and SNEGSKA (reference sequence). V lost 1 base to trimming and J lost 4 bases, with 15 bases between them. The CDR3 is 15 residues long. As DNA, the CDR3 is TGCAGTGCTAGAGGAGGAGGTCCAGTCCCAGATACGCAGTATTTT. This translates into CSARGGGPVPDTQYF.

This clonotype has just a few counts. V is TRBV5-1 and J is TRBJ2-5, with D hard to call. The end of the DNA is better explained by TRBJ2-7, so the J call may be wrong. The CDR3 is 15 residues long. Germline loops: CDR1 SGHRS, CDR2 YFSETQ. The CDR3 loop is CASSLVTASQYEQYF. CDR3 nucleotide sequence: TGCGCCAGCAGCTTGGTAACTGCGTCCCAGTACGAGCAGTACTTC.

This clonotype has at least ten counts. This CDR3 reads CASSLIYGYEQYF. CDR3 coding DNA: TGTGCCAGCAGCTTAATATACGGCTACGAGCAGTACTTC. The chain employs TRBV7-3 and TRBJ2-7; no definite D call. V lost 1 base, J lost 3 bases, and 7 bases lay in between. The CDR3 spans 13 residues. CDR1 is SGHTA, CDR2 FQGTGA, per germline.

The V gene is TRBV6-2 or TRBV6-3, the J gene TRBJ1-5, with D perhaps matching TRBD1 (6 bases). Trimming pared 4 bases from V and 6 bases from J, leaving 10 bases between. The CDR3 has 13 amino acids. The germline CDR1 and CDR2 sequences are MNHEY and SVGEGT. The CDR3 region has the DNA TGTGCCAGCAGTTTGGGGGCTTTTCAGCCCCAGCATTTT. Protein sequence: CASSLGAFQPQHF.

The chain carries TRBV6-2 or TRBV6-3 and TRBJ2-5; 9 nucleotides match TRBD2. The tail of the sequence fits TRBJ2-7 better, so the J call may be wrong. Germline V lookup: CDR1 MNHEY, CDR2 SVGEGT. The CDR3 covers 19 residues. Here the CDR3 reads CASINEGSSSGEGRNEQYF. As DNA, the CDR3 is TGTGCCAGCATCAACGAAGGGTCGTCTAGCGGGGAGGGGAGGAACGAGCAGTACTTC.

A word on this clonotype: A much larger clonotype is one base distant, so this may be a read error. The conserved phenylalanine or tryptophan is not found at the CDR3 terminus, so this likely reflects a read error. The chain joins TRBV5-5 to TRBJ2-5, with 11 bases aligning to TRBD2. The V gene's germline CDR1 is SGHKS and CDR2 YYEKEE (reference sequence). This CDR3 is 16 amino acids long. The V segment lost 4 bases and the J segment 3 bases; nucleotides outside the gene matches: 8. The CDR3 DNA follows: TGTGCCAGCAGCACCTCGGGACTAGCGGTGAAAGAGACCCAGTACTCC. Its translation: CASSTSGLAVKETQYS.

The rearrangement uses TRBV29-1 and TRBJ2-6; 7 bases are shared with TRBD1. Germline V CDR1 and CDR2: SQVTM, ANQGSEA. The V and J ends lost 4 bases and 0 bases, in that order; junction bases with no gene match: 9. The CDR3 is 17 residues long. The CDR3 region is CSVATGRVLSGANVLTF. The CDR3 nucleotides are TGCAGCGTTGCGACAGGGAGAGTCCTCTCTGGGGCCAACGTCCTGACTTTC.

The chain carries TRBV12-3 or TRBV12-4 and TRBJ1-6; the D is unclear. CDR3 length: 14 amino acids. Trimming stripped 6 bases from V and 9 bases from J, with 15 bases between. CDR3 amino acids: CASSPAGLTSPLHF. In DNA form, the CDR3 reads TGTGCCAGCAGCCCTGCTGGACTTACTTCACCCCTCCACTTT.

This clonotype was recorded only once. Mismatch with germline at one junction end may stem from a read error. The CDR3 loop reads CACSFRDNYEQYF. The CDR3 region has the DNA TGTGCCTGCAGCTTCCGGGACAACTACGAGCAGTACTTC. The V call is TRBV4-2, the J call TRBJ2-7; D is possibly TRBD1 (6 bases). CDR1 is LGHNA, CDR2 YNFKEQ, per germline. This CDR3 is 13 amino acids long.

This chain connects TRBV18 to TRBJ1-1; D gene unclear. The CDR3 has 14 amino acids. Trimming took off 2 bases at V and 4 bases at J, with 11 bases between the two ends. CDR1 is KGHSH, CDR2 LQKENI, per germline. As DNA, the CDR3 is TGTGCCAGCTCACCAAATCTAGGGATCACTGAAGCTTTCTTT. It codes for CASSPNLGITEAFF.